This T cell receptor beta chain was identified during a study of blood T cell repertoires in COVID-19 (TCRdb year 2020). As for the study more broadly: Collaborator samples came from the United States, Italy and Spain and covered acute and convalescent phases of COVID-19. The repertoires were made available in a free public database intended to serve as a resource for research on the immune response to SARS-CoV-2. Samples were obtained from the ongoing ImmuneRACE study (first 160 participants) and from 1,200 or so subjects provided by 6 global collaborators. The material from the prospective study consisted of cDNA or gDNA derived from T cells, B-cell-depleted T cells, or PBMCs. Deeply sampled blood TCRbeta repertoires from subjects exposed to, actively infected with, or recovered from COVID-19 were included in the dataset. A de-identified subject ID, COVID-19 status, age in years and sex were almost always included in the sample metadata. Where HLA class I and class II types were available, the types were taken from metadata supplied by the sample provider, not from assay-based typing. Results the study describes overall, beyond this receptor: Clinical and demographic metadata were provided uncurated, with the amount varying by source and participant.

With respect to this clone: Its target antigen remains unknown. The input lacks base qualities; no much larger clone sits a single base away.

The collaborating institutions used their own protocols to collect whole blood in K2EDTA tubes. For TCRbeta analysis, collaborators shipped samples as frozen whole blood, isolated PBMCs, or DNA extracted from either of those sample types. The germline V gene provides CDR1 LGHNA and CDR2 YNFKEQ. From the cysteine through the phenylalanine, the CDR3 covers 17 amino acids. The only DNA kept is the CDR3, 51 bases in frame from the first base. Trimming removed 1 base from V and 1 base from J, leaving 16 bases between the germline ends. The immunoSEQ Assay, a bias-controlled multiplex PCR, was used to amplify TCRbeta CDR3 regions from genomic DNA. The authors' pipeline ran thus. The number of nucleated cells in each sample was estimated by amplification of reference gene primers within the assay. Sequence reads were collapsed and filtered to measure the absolute abundance of every unique TCRbeta CDR3 rearrangement. For each sample, productive Simpson clonality was calculated by taking the square root of Simpson's diversity index across productive rearrangements. As stored in TCRdb, this immuneACCESS dataset retains in-frame rearrangements with V and J assigned. A fraction of the clones does not appear; measured against another copy, unresolved V genes explain less than half of the discrepancy, and the remainder lacks a known reason. V, J and clone size are those of that table, while D and trimming were read from the DNA. The sample includes approximately 61,000 clones, with approximately 86% observed a single time. The biggest ten clones account for 5% to 6.5% of the sample.

The sample comprised peripheral blood. The sequence derives from a man in his 70s with acute or convalescent COVID-19. The sequence links TRBV4-2 to TRBJ1-2; TRBD1 could be the D gene, as 5 bases match. In nucleotide form, the sequence is TGTGCCAGCAGCCAAGGAGTCTTCCTCGGGGGTAACTATGGCTACACCTTC. Its amino acids are CASSQGVFLGGNYGYTF.